This entry lists 18 T cell receptor beta chains sequenced from one sample in a study of blood T cell repertoires in COVID-19. Only in-frame clones appear in the TCRdb table, and some are missing; sequencing was by immunoSEQ multiplex PCR. Of fewer than 200,000 clones listed, over 80% were seen once; the top ten hold almost 8.5%. Sequences were obtained from peripheral blood. Receptors originate from a woman aged 65 to 85 with acute or convalescent COVID-19.

The rearrangement links TRBV6-5 to TRBJ2-7, with a possible D match to TRBD1 (6 bases). The CDR3 runs to 15 residues. Trimming removed 2 bases at V and 0 bases at J, with 11 bases between. In germline, CDR1 is MNHEY, CDR2 SVGAGI. DNA for the CDR3: TGTGCCAGCAGTTACAAAGGGGGTCCCTCCTACGAGCAGTACTTC. This sequence encodes CASSYKGGPSYEQYF.

V gene TRBV18 combines with J gene TRBJ2-7; 9 bases align to TRBD1. CDR1 is KGHSH and CDR2 is LQKENI in the germline V gene. The CDR3 extends over 13 amino acids. The V and J ends lost 6 bases and 4 bases, in that order; junction bases with no gene match: 4. CDR3 in amino acids: CASSGTGQYEQYF. The CDR3, as DNA: TGTGCCAGCTCCGGGACAGGGCAATACGAGCAGTACTTC.

Here the CDR3 DNA reads TGTGCCAGCAGTTACTCCTGGACAAACAAACAGCCCCAGCATTTT. Amino acids: CASSYSWTNKQPQHF. The chain is built from TRBV6-2 or TRBV6-3 and TRBJ1-5; perhaps TRBD1 as D (5 bases). Per the germline V gene, CDR1 is MNHEY and CDR2 is SVGEGT. There are 15 residues in the CDR3. Trimming shortened V by 0 bases and J by 7 bases, and 13 bases separated the two germline ends.

For the CDR3, the DNA is TGTGCCAGCAGCTATCACCGGGACAGGGGCACCGGGGAGCTGTTTTTT. Translating gives CASSYHRDRGTGELFF. The V and J genes are TRBV7-8 and TRBJ2-2, with TRBD1 identical over 10 bases. Per the germline V gene, CDR1 is SGHVS and CDR2 is FQNEAQ. V trimming: 4 bases; J trimming: 4 bases; junction bases outside the gene matches: 6. The CDR3 loop spans 16 amino acids.

In this sample, this clone turned up a few times. This chain links TRBV19 with TRBJ1-5; D might be TRBD1 (6 bases). Germline V lookup: CDR1 LNHDA, CDR2 SQIVND (reference sequence). This CDR3 has 14 residues. V lost 4 bases to trimming and J lost 3 bases, with 10 bases between them. The CDR3 protein is CASSSGQNNQPQHF. CDR3 coding DNA: TGTGCCAGTAGTAGTGGACAGAACAATCAGCCCCAGCATTTT.

The chain has TRBV19 and TRBJ2-7, with 9 bases aligning to TRBD1. Germline loops: CDR1 LNHDA, CDR2 SQIVND (reference sequence). The CDR3 runs 13 residues. V lost 4 bases, J lost 8 bases, and 6 bases stayed unmatched. The CDR3 is CASSNRDRDQQYF. CDR3 coding DNA: TGTGCCAGTAGTAACCGGGACAGGGACCAGCAGTACTTC.

J is TRBJ2-7 and V is TRBV27; TRBD1 matches at 8 bases. CDR1 and CDR2 from the germline V gene are MNHEY and SMNVEV (reference sequence). The CDR3 runs to 14 residues. The V segment lost 6 bases and the J segment 5 bases; nucleotides outside the gene matches: 9. The CDR3 here is CASSLGQGGNEQYF. In nucleotides, the CDR3 is TGTGCCAGCAGCCTTGGACAGGGCGGGAACGAGCAGTACTTC.

The chain uses TRBV11-2 and TRBJ1-4; 9 bases fit TRBD1. V lost 6 bases, J lost 6 bases, and 5 bases stayed unmatched. Looked up from germline, CDR1 is SGHAT and CDR2 is FQNNGV. The CDR3 extends over 14 amino acids. The CDR3, as DNA: TGTGCCAGCAGTTCCGGGACAGGGTATGAAAAACTGTTTTTT. It translates to CASSSGTGYEKLFF. Complete variable domain (other parts from reference TRBV11-2 and TRBJ1-4): EAGVAQSPRYKIIEKRQSVAFWCNPISGHATLYWYQQILGQGPKLLIQFQNNGVVDDSQLPKDRFSAERLKGVDSTLKIQPAKLEDSAVYLCASSSGTGYEKLFFGSGTQLSVL.

The chain carries TRBV5-5 and TRBJ1-5, with D perhaps matching TRBD1 (5 bases). The germline V gene encodes CDR1 SGHKS and CDR2 YYEKEE (reference sequence). The CDR3 length is 15 residues. Trimming cost V 1 base and J 4 bases, with 12 bases left between them. CDR3 in amino acids: CASSLSQGRNQPQHF. CDR3 nucleotide sequence: TGTGCCAGCAGCTTGAGTCAGGGAAGGAATCAGCCCCAGCATTTT.

This chain links TRBV29-1 with TRBJ2-7; 8 positions agree with TRBD1. The CDR3 runs to 13 residues. J gave up 9 bases and V 3 bases, and 10 bases lay outside the gene matches. From germline, CDR1 is SQVTM and CDR2 ANQGSEA. In nucleotides, the CDR3 is TGCAGCGTTGACCTTAGACAGGGGACTGGGCAGTACTTC. Residues: CSVDLRQGTGQYF.

The genes are TRBV7-6 and TRBJ2-3; 16 nucleotides line up with TRBD2. The CDR3 totals 18 residues. The V gene's germline CDR1 is SGHVS and CDR2 FNYEAQ. With V trimmed by 2 bases and J by 1 base, 3 bases remained unmatched. CDR3 DNA: TGTGCCAGCAGCTTAAGGGGACTAGCGGGGGGGCGCACAGATACGCAGTATTTT. Its translation is CASSLRGLAGGRTDTQYF. Together with reference TRBV7-6 and TRBJ2-3, the CDR3 gives the full variable domain: GAGVSQSPRYKVTKRGQDVALRCDPISGHVSLYWYRQALGQGPEFLTYFNYEAQQDKSGLPNDRFSAERPEGSISTLTIQRTEQRDSAMYRCASSLRGLAGGRTDTQYFGPGTRLTVL.

V and J are TRBV28 and TRBJ1-1; D ambiguous. Germline CDR1 and CDR2: MDHEN and SYDVKM. Trimming stripped 6 bases from V and 0 bases from J, with 14 bases between. The CDR3 runs to 15 residues. DNA for the CDR3: TGTGCCAGCAGCCCGCCGAGGGCGTTGAACACTGAAGCTTTCTTT. Translation: CASSPPRALNTEAFF.

The chain carries TRBV4-3 and TRBJ1-1, with a weak D call TRBD1 (6 bases). CDR3 size: 16 residues. The ends were cut back, 0 bases at V and 1 base at J, with 12 bases in the middle. Germline V CDR1 and CDR2: LGHNA, YSLEER. The CDR3 region has the DNA TGCGCCAGCAGCCAAGACATCGCGACAGGGAACACTGAAGCTTTCTTT. Translation: CASSQDIATGNTEAFF.

The rearrangement joins TRBV28 to TRBJ1-4, with D perhaps matching TRBD1 (5 bases). The CDR3 covers 13 residues. Germline-derived CDR1 and CDR2 are MDHEN and SYDVKM. Trimming left V 8 bases short and J 10 bases short, with 17 bases between. In nucleotides, the CDR3 is TGTGCCAGCCTTTCCCAGGGCGGAAGAAAACTGTTTTTT. Translating it yields CASLSQGGRKLFF. The whole variable domain, remainder taken from reference TRBV28 and TRBJ1-4, is DVKVTQSSRYLVKRTGEKVFLECVQDMDHENMFWYRQDPGLGLRLIYFSYDVKMKEKGDIPEGYSVSREKKERFSLILESASTNQTSMYLCASLSQGGRKLFFGSGTQLSVL.

The chain carries TRBV19 and TRBJ1-5; TRBD1 agrees at 7 bases. The CDR3 spans 16 residues. Trimming removed 3 bases from V and 4 bases from J; junction bases left unmatched: 9. Looked up from germline, CDR1 is LNHDA and CDR2 is SQIVND (reference sequence). This CDR3 is CASSISLGQPNQPQHF. Here the CDR3 DNA reads TGTGCCAGTAGTATTTCCCTGGGACAGCCTAATCAGCCCCAGCATTTT. Drawing the rest from reference TRBV19 and TRBJ1-5, the complete variable domain is DGGITQSPKYLFRKEGQNVTLSCEQNLNHDAMYWYRQDPGQGLRLIYYSQIVNDFQKGDIAEGYSVSREKKESFPLTVTSAQKNPTAFYLCASSISLGQPNQPQHFGDGTRLSIL.

The rearrangement joins TRBV7-9 to TRBJ1-2, with 8 bases that match TRBD1. V lost 2 bases, J lost 7 bases, and 3 bases stayed unmatched. CDR1 is SEHNR and CDR2 is FQNEAQ in the germline V gene (reference sequence). The CDR3 has 13 amino acids. CDR3 in DNA: TGTGCCAGCAGCTTATGGACAGGGTCTGGCTACACCTTC. As protein: CASSLWTGSGYTF.

The genes are TRBV11-3 and TRBJ2-2, with a tentative D call TRBD1 (6 bases). The CDR3 sequence is 15 residues long. Trimming took 5 bases from V and 4 from J, leaving 14 bases between them. The germline CDR1 and CDR2 sequences are SGHNT and YENEEA. The CDR3 region is CASSPQGSSTGELFF. The CDR3 DNA reads TGTGCCAGCAGCCCACAGGGAAGCAGCACCGGGGAGCTGTTTTTT.

The chain carries TRBV25-1 and TRBJ2-7; possible D gene TRBD2, 5 bases. The CDR3 sequence is 15 residues long. In germline, CDR1 is MGHDK, CDR2 SYGVNS. Trimming pared 1 base from V and 1 base from J, leaving 11 bases between. DNA of the CDR3: TGTGCCAGCAGTGAATCTGTGACTATATCCTACGAGCAGTACTTC. Protein product: CASSESVTISYEQYF.